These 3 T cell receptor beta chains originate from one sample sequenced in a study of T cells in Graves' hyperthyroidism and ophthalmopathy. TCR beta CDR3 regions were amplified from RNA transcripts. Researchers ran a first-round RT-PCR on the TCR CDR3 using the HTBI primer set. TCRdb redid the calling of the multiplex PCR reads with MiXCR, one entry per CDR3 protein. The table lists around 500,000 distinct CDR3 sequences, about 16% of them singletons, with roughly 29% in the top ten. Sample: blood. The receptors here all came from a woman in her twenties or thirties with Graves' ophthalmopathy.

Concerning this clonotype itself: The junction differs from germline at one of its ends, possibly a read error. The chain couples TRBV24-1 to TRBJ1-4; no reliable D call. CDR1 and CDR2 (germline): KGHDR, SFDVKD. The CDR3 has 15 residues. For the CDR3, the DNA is TGTGCCAGCAGTTTAGGCAGTTCACCTAATGAAAAACTGTTTTTT. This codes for CASSLGSSPNEKLFF.

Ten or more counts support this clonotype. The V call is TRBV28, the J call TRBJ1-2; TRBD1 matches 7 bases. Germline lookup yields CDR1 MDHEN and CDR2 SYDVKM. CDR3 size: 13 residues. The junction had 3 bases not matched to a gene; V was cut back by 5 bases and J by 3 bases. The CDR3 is CASSTDRDYGYTF. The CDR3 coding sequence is TGTGCCAGCAGTACCGACAGGGACTATGGCTACACCTTC.

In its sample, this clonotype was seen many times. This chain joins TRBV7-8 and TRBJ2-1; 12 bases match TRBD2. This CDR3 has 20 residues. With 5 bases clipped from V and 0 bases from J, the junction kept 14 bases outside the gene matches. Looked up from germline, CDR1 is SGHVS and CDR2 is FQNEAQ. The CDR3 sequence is CASSRPGLAGPRSSYNEQFF. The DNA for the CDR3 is TGTGCCAGCAGCCGCCCGGGACTAGCGGGTCCCAGGAGCTCCTACAATGAGCAGTTCTTC.